The table lists the clone carrying this TCR beta chain with a few counts. Its antigen is not identified. The sample comes from a study of memory B cells and T cells in multiple sclerosis. Regarding the study as a whole: Shared clonotype counts depended on differing compartment clone-set sizes and were normalized.

Profiling relied on immunoSEQ multiplex PCR, and the TCRdb table lists in-frame clones only, not all of them. The profile shows roughly 14,000 clones, 69% of them singletons. The V end lost 5 bases, the J end lost 4 bases, and 17 bases lay between the germline ends. The CDR3 is 14 residues long. Germline CDR1 reads SQVTM; CDR2 reads ANQGSEA. This rearrangement joins TRBV29-1 to TRBJ1-2; no definite D call. The receptor comes from a human donor with multiple sclerosis. Specimen: memory (CD45RO+) CD4+ T cells from blood. CDR3 region: CSVSEVSPSYGYTF. The CDR3 nucleotides read TGCAGCGTTTCCGAGGTGTCCCCCTCCTATGGCTACACCTTC.